These 29 T cell receptor beta chains were all obtained from the same sample, sequenced in a study of shared clonotypes between healthy human individuals. Sequencing was performed with immunoSEQ multiplex PCR; in TCRdb, only in-frame clones are kept and a portion is missing. The table lists under 1 million clones, around 96% of them singletons, with less than 0.3% in the top ten. CD8 cells classed as naive were CD45RO-negative and positively selected for CCR7, excluding terminally differentiated effector memory CD45RA+ cells. The sequenced sample consisted of naive CD8+ T cells sorted from blood. The receptors originated from a man aged 30-40 years in good health.

This sequence joins TRBV9 and TRBJ2-7; TRBD2 is a possible D gene (7 bases). Trimming stripped 4 bases from V and 7 bases from J, with 24 bases between. Germline V lookup: CDR1 SGDLS, CDR2 YYNGEE. The length of the CDR3 is 16 residues. This CDR3 is CASSPGGQEMMGEQYF. The CDR3 DNA is TGTGCCAGCAGCCCCGGGGGGCAGGAGATGATGGGAGAGCAGTACTTC.

The chain is built from TRBV10-3 and TRBJ1-5, with D tentatively TRBD1 (6 bases). The CDR3 is made up of 15 amino acids. Germline lookup yields CDR1 ENHRY and CDR2 SYGVKD. The V end was cut by 4 bases, the J end by 0 bases, with 10 bases between. For the CDR3, the DNA is TGTGCCATCAGTGGTGGGGGCTATAGCAATCAGCCCCAGCATTTT. Residues: CAISGGGYSNQPQHF.

This chain links TRBV11-3 with TRBJ2-1; D is tentatively TRBD1 or TRBD2 (5 bases each). The V gene lost 0 bases and the J gene lost 2 bases, with 8 bases spanning the gap. Germline V gives CDR1 SGHNT, CDR2 YENEEA. The CDR3 is 15 residues long. The CDR3 reads CASSLDVGAYNEQFF. The CDR3 nucleotides read TGTGCCAGCAGCTTAGATGTGGGGGCCTACAATGAGCAGTTCTTC.

As regards this clone: The same CDR3 also results from other DNA sequences found in this sample. V and J are TRBV27 and TRBJ2-7; 12 nucleotides match TRBD1. J was trimmed by 4 bases and V by 2 bases; bases with no gene match: 6. Germline-derived CDR1 and CDR2 are MNHEY and SMNVEV (reference sequence). The CDR3 sequence is 16 residues long. The CDR3 loop is CASSLSPGQGAYEQYF. CDR3 bases: TGTGCCAGCAGTTTAAGCCCGGGACAGGGGGCTTACGAGCAGTACTTC.

The chain has TRBV10-3 and TRBJ1-1, with D possibly matching TRBD1 (6 bases). Germline V gives CDR1 ENHRY, CDR2 SYGVKD. V lost 4 bases and J 1 base, leaving 7 bases between the germline ends. This CDR3 has 13 residues. CDR3 amino acids: CAISADRNTEAFF. CDR3 sequence (DNA): TGTGCCATCAGTGCGGACAGGAACACTGAAGCTTTCTTT.

The genes are TRBV7-3 and TRBJ2-5; D remains ambiguous. The germline gives CDR1 SGHTA, CDR2 FQGTGA. V dropped 1 base and J dropped 5 bases, with 8 bases sitting between them. This CDR3 region has 13 residues. Written as DNA, the CDR3 is TGTGCCAGCAGCTTAAATGTCAGGGAGACCCAGTACTTC. Its protein product is CASSLNVRETQYF.

This chain links TRBV27 with TRBJ2-6; TRBD1 matches at 7 bases. V gave up 6 bases and J gave up 4 bases; unmatched junction bases: 6. Germline lookup yields CDR1 MNHEY and CDR2 SMNVEV (reference sequence). The CDR3 runs to 15 residues. The CDR3 sequence is CASRTDRVGANVLTF. CDR3 nucleotide sequence: TGTGCCAGCAGAACCGACAGGGTAGGGGCCAACGTCCTGACTTTC.

V usage is TRBV6-5 and J usage is TRBJ1-2; unclear D gene. The CDR3 extends over 13 amino acids. Germline values: CDR1 MNHEY, CDR2 SVGAGI. With 4 bases removed from V and 7 bases from J, the gap between germline ends came to 13 bases. The CDR3 region is CASSFEGSTGYTF. The DNA of the CDR3 is TGTGCCAGCAGTTTTGAAGGGAGTACTGGCTACACCTTC.

This chain links TRBV5-5 with TRBJ2-7; unclear D gene. The V end was cut by 2 bases, the J end by 4 bases, with 7 bases between. The CDR3 contains 12 residues. Germline-derived CDR1 and CDR2 are SGHKS and YYEKEE (reference sequence). DNA for the CDR3: TGTGCCAGCAGCTTCACTGGATACGAGCAGTACTTC. It encodes CASSFTGYEQYF.

This clone is a singleton in its sample. The rearrangement links TRBV27 to TRBJ2-7, with 10 bases matching TRBD1. From germline, CDR1 is MNHEY and CDR2 SMNVEV (reference sequence). J gave up 5 bases and V 3 bases, and 4 bases lay outside the gene matches. The CDR3 covers 14 residues. This chain's CDR3 is CASSLGQGWNEQYF. The CDR3 region has the DNA TGTGCCAGCAGTTTGGGACAGGGGTGGAACGAGCAGTACTTC.

The chain uses TRBV10-1 and TRBJ2-2; D unclear. CDR1 is WNHNN and CDR2 is SYGVQD in the germline V gene (reference sequence). This CDR3 is built from 13 residues. Between the trimmed V and J ends, which lost 3 bases and 7 bases, there was a span of 9 bases. Written as DNA, the CDR3 is TGCGCCAGCAGTGATAGTAATCACGGGGAGCTGTTTTTT. This encodes CASSDSNHGELFF.

The genes are TRBV5-6 and TRBJ2-5; TRBD1 is a possible D gene (6 bases). CDR1 is SGHDT and CDR2 is YYEEEE in the germline V gene. V lost 5 bases to trimming and J lost 2 bases, with 13 bases between them. This CDR3 contains 14 residues. The CDR3 DNA reads as TGTGCCAGCAGTTTTACCGGGACACAAGAGACCCAGTACTTC. It codes for CASSFTGTQETQYF.

The chain employs TRBV27 and TRBJ2-7; 10 bases align to TRBD2. This CDR3 comprises 16 residues. Germline V CDR1 and CDR2: MNHEY, SMNVEV (reference sequence). The trim removed 4 bases at V and 3 bases at J, leaving 9 bases unmatched. The chain's CDR3 is CASSSGLAEESYEQYF. CDR3 in DNA: TGTGCCAGCAGTTCCGGACTAGCGGAGGAAAGCTACGAGCAGTACTTC.

The chain employs TRBV4-3 and TRBJ2-3; unclear D gene. CDR1 and CDR2 (germline): LGHNA, YSLEER. Trimming removed 1 base at V and 0 bases at J, with 8 bases between. The length of the CDR3 is 15 residues. CDR3: CASSQGHTSTDTQYF. CDR3 in DNA: TGCGCCAGCAGCCAAGGGCATACTAGCACAGATACGCAGTATTTT.

V gene TRBV15 combines with J gene TRBJ2-7; 16 bases map to TRBD2. The V gene's germline CDR1 is LNHNV and CDR2 YYDKDF (reference sequence). The CDR3 spans 17 residues. With 1 base clipped from V and 5 bases from J, the junction kept 5 bases outside the gene matches. CDR3 amino acids: CATSRAGTSGRGDEQYF. The CDR3 nucleotides read TGTGCCACCAGCAGAGCTGGGACTAGCGGGAGGGGCGACGAGCAGTACTTC.

In nucleotides, the CDR3 is TGTGCCAGCAGTGACTCCACTGGCTTGGTTAGGAGTCCCTATAGCAATCAGCCCCAGCATTTT. It is translated as CASSDSTGLVRSPYSNQPQHF. This sequence joins TRBV6-4 and TRBJ1-5, with D uncertain. CDR3 size: 21 residues. Trimming shortened V by 0 bases and J by 0 bases, and 24 bases separated the two germline ends. Per germline, CDR1 MRHNA and CDR2 SNTAGT.

This sequence joins TRBV7-2 and TRBJ2-7; D remains ambiguous. The CDR3 totals 15 residues. From germline, CDR1 is SGHTA and CDR2 FQGNSA. Trimming removed 5 bases from V and 2 bases from J, with 16 bases in between. CDR3 sequence: CASSPTSYRTYEQYF. CDR3 sequence (DNA): TGTGCCAGCAGCCCAACTTCTTATCGCACCTACGAGCAGTACTTC.

This chain joins TRBV29-1 and TRBJ2-3; 10 positions agree with TRBD1. The CDR3 is 14 amino acids. The junction had 5 bases not matched to a gene; V was cut back by 4 bases and J by 4 bases. Germline V gene sequence: CDR1 SQVTM, CDR2 ANQGSEA. The CDR3 DNA sequence: TGCAGCGTTGCCGGGACAGGGGTGGCAGATACGCAGTATTTT. Its protein is CSVAGTGVADTQYF.

The chain joins TRBV6-5 to TRBJ1-2; no firm D call. Germline loops: CDR1 MNHEY, CDR2 SVGAGI. CDR3 length: 15 residues. V shed 0 bases and J shed 6 bases, with 14 bases lying between them. Here the CDR3 DNA reads TGTGCCAGCAGTTACTCGGCGAACACCCTGGATGGCTACACCTTC. Residues: CASSYSANTLDGYTF.

The gene calls are TRBV29-1 and TRBJ2-3; no reliable D call. V lost 7 bases and J lost 6, with 17 bases in between. Germline CDR1 and CDR2: SQVTM and ANQGSEA. This CDR3 is 13 amino acids long. DNA for the CDR3: TGCAGCGCCGCGGATAGCCTCGATGATACGCAGTATTTT. This translates into CSAADSLDDTQYF.

The chain links TRBV29-1 to TRBJ2-7; 10 bases align to TRBD2. Looked up from germline, CDR1 is SQVTM and CDR2 is ANQGSEA. V was clipped by 0 bases and J by 4 bases; unmatched bases: 3. The CDR3 length is 14 residues. The CDR3 DNA is TGCAGCGTTGAAGAGCCTAGCGGGAGATACGAGCAGTACTTC. It codes for CSVEEPSGRYEQYF.

The chain is built from TRBV4-3 and TRBJ2-1; 10 bases align to TRBD2. After removal of 3 bases from V and 5 bases from J, the junction contained 7 bases not matched to a gene. The germline V gene encodes CDR1 LGHNA and CDR2 YSLEER. This CDR3 has 16 residues. CDR3 in DNA: TGCGCCAGCAGCCACTCGATCCTAGCGGGAGACAATGAGCAGTTCTTC. This translates into CASSHSILAGDNEQFF.

This chain uses TRBV10-3 with TRBJ2-1; TRBD2 matches at 15 bases. J lost 8 bases, V lost 6 bases, and 2 bases had no gene match. The CDR3 contains 14 residues. From germline, CDR1 is ENHRY and CDR2 SYGVKD. CDR3 in amino acids: CAISRTSGRDEQFF. Written as DNA, the CDR3 is TGTGCCATCAGCCGGACTAGCGGGAGGGATGAGCAGTTCTTC.

Of note for this clone: Other nucleotide sequences from this sample produce the same CDR3. The chain combines TRBV27 with TRBJ2-1; D may be TRBD1 (6 bases). Germline V gene data show CDR1 as MNHEY and CDR2 as SMNVEV (reference sequence). V was trimmed by 3 bases and J by 5 bases, leaving 8 bases between them. This CDR3 region has 13 residues. CDR3 nucleotides: TGTGCCAGCAGTTTGGCAGGGGACAATGAGCAGTTCTTC. Translated: CASSLAGDNEQFF.

The chain combines TRBV27 with TRBJ2-1; D ambiguous. The V gene lost 1 base and the J gene lost 0 bases, with 4 bases spanning the gap. The CDR3 is 14 residues long. CDR1 is MNHEY and CDR2 is SMNVEV in the germline V gene (reference sequence). The CDR3: CASSLYNSYNEQFF. The CDR3 DNA reads as TGTGCCAGCAGTTTATATAACTCCTACAATGAGCAGTTCTTC.

This sequence joins TRBV9 and TRBJ2-2; 7 bases are shared with TRBD2. The CDR3 consists of 18 residues. Germline V gene data show CDR1 as SGDLS and CDR2 as YYNGEE. V was clipped by 2 bases and J by 6 bases; unmatched bases: 16. CDR3 bases: TGTGCCAGCAGCGTTCAGAGGATGGCTAGCGGCGCCGCCGGGGAGCTGTTTTTT. It translates to CASSVQRMASGAAGELFF. The complete variable domain, with remaining parts taken from reference TRBV9 and TRBJ2-2, reads DSGVTQTPKHLITATGQRVTLRCSPRSGDLSVYWYQQSLDQGLQFLIQYYNGEERAKGNILERFSAQQFPDLHSELNLSSLELGDSALYFCASSVQRMASGAAGELFFGEGSRLTVL.

This CDR3 is CASSESVYRDFDNEQFF. CDR3 nucleotide sequence: TGTGCCAGCAGTGAAAGCGTGTACCGGGACTTCGACAATGAGCAGTTCTTC. The chain combines TRBV6-1 with TRBJ2-1; possibly TRBD2 for D (6 bases). The CDR3 sequence is 17 residues long. Germline assignment: CDR1 MNHNS and CDR2 SASEGT. The V and J ends lost 2 bases and 5 bases respectively, with 19 bases between them.

This chain uses TRBV2 with TRBJ2-1; weak D call: TRBD2 (7 bases). The CDR3 runs to 13 residues. Trimming took off 3 bases at V and 10 bases at J, with 13 bases between the two ends. Germline V gene data show CDR1 as SNHLY and CDR2 as FYNNEI. The CDR3 sequence: CASSEWGGLEQFF. CDR3 in DNA: TGTGCCAGCAGTGAGTGGGGGGGCTTGGAGCAGTTCTTC.

The chain recombines TRBV7-9 with TRBJ1-1; D is possibly TRBD1 (5 bases). Germline-derived CDR1 and CDR2 are SEHNR and FQNEAQ (reference sequence). The V gene lost 5 bases and the J gene lost 7 bases, with 8 bases spanning the gap. The CDR3 is 11 amino acids. As DNA, the CDR3 is TGTGCCAGCAGCAAACAGGTTGAAGCTTTCTTT. Encoded protein: CASSKQVEAFF.